The T cell receptor beta chain under discussion was sequenced for a study of blood T cells in healthy people across ages. V was cut by 0 bases and J by 1 base, with 14 bases left in between. This CDR3 has 16 residues. Germline CDR1 is SGHRS and CDR2 is YFSETQ. Combining a sample-barcoded 5' primer with a J-beta primer mix, a second PCR ran for roughly 7 to 12 cycles. A single record per CDR3 protein comes from TCRdb applying MiXCR to the 5' RACE reads. Of 550,000 to 800,000 distinct CDR3 sequences listed, around 20% are singletons. The sequence came from a man aged 65-85 years in good health. V and J are TRBV5-1 and TRBJ2-7; D may be TRBD1 (5 bases). The material sequenced was blood. As DNA, the CDR3 is TGCGCCAGCAGCTTGGAAAGGGATACAGGATCCTACGAGCAGTACTTC. Protein: CASSLERDTGSYEQYF.